This is a list of T cell receptor beta chains from one sample in a study of cytomegalovirus exposure and HLA in healthy donors. Only in-frame clones appear in the TCRdb table, and some are missing; sequencing was by immunoSEQ multiplex PCR. The sample has around 150,000 clones, around 84% seen once. Sequencing was carried out using PBMCs. The source of these receptors is a boy aged 2 to 9 in good health and CMV-seronegative. Both conserved end residues are part of each CDR3. The D gene is left open where the match is weak. Size is omitted from some rows. Given values are once, few, many or a class for expanded clones.

clone size	V gene	J gene	D gene	CDR3 protein	CDR3 DNA
.	TRBV2	TRBJ1-1	TRBD1	CASRGDRGITWNTEAFF	TGTGCCAGCCGTGGGGACAGGGGGATAACATGGAACACTGAAGCTTTCTTT
few	TRBV25-1	TRBJ2-7	.	CASSGRRGTGSYEQYF	TGTGCCAGCAGTGGACGCCGGGGAACCGGCTCCTACGAGCAGTACTTC
.	TRBV9	TRBJ2-7	TRBD2	CASSKTSGSIYEQYF	TGTGCCAGCAGCAAAACTAGCGGGAGTATTTACGAGCAGTACTTC
.	TRBV5-1	TRBJ2-3	.	CASSLDGGSTDTQYF	TGCGCCAGCAGCTTGGATGGGGGGAGCACAGATACGCAATATTTT
.	TRBV19	TRBJ1-4	TRBD1	CASSIFQGADEKLFF	TGTGCCAGTAGTATCTTTCAGGGGGCGGATGAAAAACTGTTTTTT
.	TRBV7-9	TRBJ1-1	.	CSSSLELGRKGTFEAFF	TGTTCCAGCAGCTTGGAGTTGGGAAGGAAAGGGACTTTCGAAGCTTTCTTT
.	TRBV27	TRBJ2-3	TRBD2	CASSFLPGTSGRETPDTQYF	TGTGCCAGCAGTTTCCTCCCCGGGACTAGCGGGAGAGAGACCCCAGATACGCAGTATTTT
.	TRBV28	TRBJ2-5	TRBD2	CASGGQGLAGGKETQYF	TGTGCCAGCGGGGGACAGGGACTAGCGGGAGGAAAAGAGACCCAGTACTTC
.	TRBV14	TRBJ2-7	.	CASSQAGRVHEQYF	TGTGCCAGCAGCCAAGCTGGCAGGGTTCACGAGCAGTACTTC
.	TRBV19	TRBJ1-4	TRBD1	CASSTGQGFNEKLFF	TGTGCCAGTAGCACGGGACAGGGTTTTAATGAAAAACTGTTTTTT
once	TRBV6-6	TRBJ2-7	TRBD1	CASRGQATYEQYF	TGTGCCAGCAGGGGACAGGCAACCTACGAGCAGTACTTC
.	TRBV2	TRBJ2-7	TRBD1	CASSVGQGGTYEQYF	TGTGCCAGCAGCGTGGGACAGGGAGGGACCTACGAGCAGTACTTC
.	TRBV10-3	TRBJ2-5	.	CAISLTDQETQYF	TGTGCCATCAGCTTGACAGACCAAGAGACCCAGTACTTC
.	TRBV15	TRBJ2-1	TRBD2	CATRYTLAGAPVEQFF	TGTGCCACCCGATACACTTTAGCGGGAGCACCGGTTGAGCAGTTCTTC
.	TRBV6-6	TRBJ1-1	.	CASSYRGGTEAFF	TGTGCCAGCAGTTACCGGGGAGGCACTGAAGCTTTCTTT
.	TRBV27	TRBJ2-7	.	CASSLVEGYEQYF	TGTGCCAGCAGTTTAGTGGAGGGCTACGAGCAGTACTTC
.	TRBV9	TRBJ2-1	.	CASSVAVAGYNEQFF	TGTGCCAGCAGCGTAGCTGTGGCAGGATACAATGAGCAGTTCTTC
once	TRBV4-2	TRBJ2-1	TRBD2	CASSQVVRVRLAEMSSYNEQFF	TGTGCCAGCAGCCAAGTTGTTCGCGTGAGACTAGCGGAAATGAGCTCCTACAATGAGCAGTTCTTC